The 20 T cell receptor beta chains in this list originate from one sample, sequenced in a study of blood T cell repertoires in COVID-19. Some clones are missing from TCRdb's copy, which holds only in-frame ones; the method was immunoSEQ multiplex PCR. The data contain about 220,000 clones, approximately 81% of them singletons. Source material: peripheral blood. These receptors all stem from a man aged 50-59 years who had recovered from COVID-19.

V gene TRBV28 combines with J gene TRBJ2-7, with 9 bases identical to TRBD1. The CDR3 length is 16 residues. Per the germline V gene, CDR1 is MDHEN and CDR2 is SYDVKM. Germline trimming cut 3 bases from V and 10 bases from J; bases unmatched to any gene: 16. CDR3 loop: CASSFGDRDESVHQYF. The CDR3 DNA reads TGTGCCAGCAGTTTCGGGGACAGGGACGAGTCAGTACATCAGTACTTC.

V is TRBV5-1 and J is TRBJ2-3, with TRBD1 matching over 7 bases. Looked up from germline, CDR1 is SGHRS and CDR2 is YFSETQ. This CDR3 comprises 16 residues. Unmatched junction bases numbered 11, after V lost 1 base and J lost 6 bases. DNA for the CDR3: TGCGCCAGCAGCTTGAGGGCGCGGACAGGCTTGGATACGCAGTATTTT. Protein product: CASSLRARTGLDTQYF.

This clone is a singleton in its sample. J is TRBJ2-1 and V is TRBV12-3 or TRBV12-4; tentatively, D is TRBD1 (7 bases). The CDR3 is 13 amino acids. V lost 5 bases and J 6 bases, leaving 11 bases between the germline ends. CDR3 sequence reads: CASSRGTANEQFF. The CDR3 coding sequence is TGTGCCAGCAGTCGGGGGACAGCCAATGAGCAGTTCTTC.

The rearrangement links TRBV10-2 to TRBJ2-1; 12 positions match TRBD2. Trimming cost V 5 bases and J 7 bases; bases outside gene matches: 6. The germline gives CDR1 WSHSY, CDR2 SAAADI. CDR3 length equals 15 residues. CDR3 residues: CASSLTSGSVNEQFF. As DNA, the CDR3 is TGCGCCAGCAGTTTGACTAGCGGGAGTGTGAATGAGCAGTTCTTC.

This rearrangement joins TRBV28 to TRBJ2-7; TRBD2 aligns across 9 bases. V lost 7 bases, J lost 6 bases, and 10 bases stayed unmatched. The CDR3 is 14 amino acids. Germline V gene sequence: CDR1 MDHEN, CDR2 SYDVKM. CDR3: CASTVSGRWGEQYF. The DNA for the CDR3 is TGTGCCAGCACCGTTAGCGGGAGATGGGGCGAGCAGTACTTC.

This sequence joins TRBV5-1 and TRBJ2-7; D possibly corresponds to TRBD2 (6 bases). This CDR3 spans 16 amino acids. V gave up 4 bases and J gave up 5 bases, with 22 bases separating them. CDR1 is SGHRS and CDR2 is YFSETQ in the germline V gene. The CDR3 sequence is CASSTQPGTPADEQYF. The CDR3 bases are TGCGCCAGCAGCACCCAACCCGGGACTCCTGCCGACGAGCAGTACTTC.

The rearrangement joins TRBV4-1 to TRBJ1-2, with 9 positions matching TRBD1. Looked up from germline, CDR1 is MGHRA and CDR2 is YSYEKL. The CDR3 covers 16 residues. J was trimmed by 2 bases and V by 4 bases; bases with no gene match: 8. In nucleotides, the CDR3 is TGCGCCAGCAGCCTTACCACGACAGGGGGGAACTATGGCTACACCTTC. Translation gives CASSLTTTGGNYGYTF.

The chain joins TRBV24-1 to TRBJ2-3, with 11 nucleotides matching TRBD2. The ends lost 3 bases at V and 3 bases at J; junction bases unmatched: 4. Germline CDR1 KGHDR, CDR2 SFDVKD. This CDR3 is built from 16 residues. The CDR3 loop is CATSDPTSGRTDTQYF. In nucleotides, the CDR3 is TGTGCCACCAGTGATCCCACTAGCGGGAGAACAGATACGCAGTATTTT.

This clone occurred once. The CDR3 spells CASSQDLYSPLHF. The CDR3 nucleotides read TGTGCCAGCAGCCAAGACTTGTATTCACCCCTCCACTTT. This rearrangement joins TRBV14 to TRBJ1-6; D is ambiguous. Germline values: CDR1 SGHDN, CDR2 FVKESK. The CDR3 extends over 13 amino acids. The V gene lost 0 bases and the J gene lost 8 bases, with 5 bases spanning the gap.

The CDR3 region has the DNA TGCGCCAGCAGCCTACCAGGAGGAGACATTCAGTACTTC. As protein: CASSLPGGDIQYF. V usage is TRBV4-1 and J usage is TRBJ2-4; D is possibly TRBD2 (5 bases). Trimming shortened V by 4 bases and J by 8 bases, and 12 bases separated the two germline ends. The CDR3 runs 13 residues. Germline CDR1 MGHRA, CDR2 YSYEKL.

The CDR3 DNA sequence: TGTGCCAGCAGCTTAGCGCCATTGGCGGGGACTAGCACAGATACGCAGTATTTT. Its protein is CASSLAPLAGTSTDTQYF. V usage is TRBV7-2 and J usage is TRBJ2-3, with D perhaps matching TRBD2 (6 bases). V shed 0 bases and J shed 0 bases, with 16 bases lying between them. Per the germline V gene, CDR1 is SGHTA and CDR2 is FQGNSA. This CDR3 contains 18 residues. The full variable domain, rest sourced from reference TRBV7-2 and TRBJ2-3, is GAGVSQSPSNKVTEKGKDVELRCDPISGHTALYWYRQSLGQGLEFLIYFQGNSAPDKSGLPSDRFSAERTGGSVSTLTIQRTQQEDSAVYLCASSLAPLAGTSTDTQYFGPGTRLTVL.

This rearrangement joins TRBV24-1 to TRBJ2-1, with TRBD1 identical over 8 bases. CDR3 length: 16 amino acids. Germline CDR1 KGHDR, CDR2 SFDVKD. V gave up 4 bases and J gave up 0 bases; unmatched junction bases: 4. The CDR3 region is CATSESGTGSYNEQFF. CDR3 coding DNA: TGTGCCACCAGTGAGTCCGGGACAGGCTCCTACAATGAGCAGTTCTTC.

CDR3 coding DNA: TGTGCCAGTGAACAGGGGTTCAATCAGCCCCAGCATTTT. It yields the protein CASEQGFNQPQHF. The chain has TRBV19 and TRBJ1-5; 7 bases are shared with TRBD1. The CDR3 runs to 13 residues. Trimming at V came to 8 bases and at J to 3 bases, leaving 4 bases not matched to a gene. Germline loops: CDR1 LNHDA, CDR2 SQIVND (reference sequence).

This chain connects TRBV19 to TRBJ1-5, with a tentative D call TRBD1 (6 bases). CDR1 is LNHDA and CDR2 is SQIVND in the germline V gene (reference sequence). The CDR3 is 16 amino acids. Trimming took 4 bases from V and 2 from J, leaving 15 bases between them. The CDR3 loop is CASSTSQGRGNQPQHF. CDR3 DNA: TGTGCCAGTAGTACGTCCCAGGGGAGGGGCAATCAGCCCCAGCATTTT.

This clone has just one count. The chain has TRBV24-1 and TRBJ2-1; the match to TRBD2 covers 12 bases. The germline CDR1 and CDR2 sequences are KGHDR and SFDVKD. This CDR3 has 17 amino acids. With V trimmed by 4 bases and J by 4 bases, 7 bases remained unmatched. The chain's CDR3 is CATSDPRLAGDYNEQFF. The CDR3 bases are TGTGCCACCAGTGACCCCAGACTAGCGGGAGATTACAATGAGCAGTTCTTC.

The chain combines TRBV10-3 with TRBJ2-3; 8 nucleotides line up with TRBD2. V lost 3 bases to trimming and J lost 3 bases; unmatched junction nucleotides: 5. CDR1 ENHRY and CDR2 SYGVKD come from the germline V gene. The CDR3 is made up of 15 amino acids. The CDR3 spells CAISDHASGTDTQYF. CDR3 nucleotides: TGTGCCATCAGTGACCACGCTAGCGGGACAGATACGCAGTATTTT.

CDR3 protein: CSASGRGQQETQYF. The CDR3 DNA sequence: TGCAGTGCTAGTGGGCGAGGACAGCAAGAGACCCAGTACTTC. The chain couples TRBV20-1 to TRBJ2-5; tentative D call: TRBD1 (6 bases). The CDR3 has 14 residues. The germline gives CDR1 DFQATT, CDR2 SNEGSKA (reference sequence). Trimming stripped 3 bases from V and 2 bases from J, with 13 bases between.

The rearrangement links TRBV5-1 to TRBJ2-1, with D possibly TRBD1 on 5 matching bases. The germline V gene has CDR1 SGHRS and CDR2 YFSETQ. The CDR3 contains 14 residues. V dropped 4 bases and J dropped 4 bases, with 12 bases sitting between them. CDR3 DNA sequence: TGCGCCAGCAGCAAGACGACAGATTACAATGAGCAGTTCTTC. Residues: CASSKTTDYNEQFF. The full variable domain, with the rest looked up from reference TRBV5-1 and TRBJ2-1, is KAGVTQTPRYLIKTRGQQVTLSCSPISGHRSVSWYQQTPGQGLQFLFEYFSETQRNKGNFPGRFSGRQFSNSRSEMNVSTLELGDSALYLCASSKTTDYNEQFFGPGTRLTVL.

This chain joins TRBV7-6 and TRBJ2-2; D possibly corresponds to TRBD2 (6 bases). Trimming left V 5 bases short and J 0 bases short, with 13 bases between. The CDR3 covers 16 residues. CDR1 and CDR2 from the germline V gene are SGHVS and FNYEAQ. The CDR3 region has the DNA TGTGCCAGCAGCCCTGGGACTGCTGCGAACACCGGGGAGCTGTTTTTT. Protein product: CASSPGTAANTGELFF. Based on the CDR3 plus reference TRBV7-6 and TRBJ2-2, the full variable domain is GAGVSQSPRYKVTKRGQDVALRCDPISGHVSLYWYRQALGQGPEFLTYFNYEAQQDKSGLPNDRFSAERPEGSISTLTIQRTEQRDSAMYRCASSPGTAANTGELFFGEGSRLTVL.

This clone was seen a few times. V gene TRBV11-2 combines with J gene TRBJ2-1; D gene ambiguous. Germline lookup yields CDR1 SGHAT and CDR2 FQNNGV. Trimming removed 0 bases from V and 8 bases from J, with 14 bases in between. CDR3 length: 15 residues. This CDR3 reads CASSLDFQQPHEQFF. The DNA for the CDR3 is TGTGCCAGCAGCTTAGACTTTCAACAGCCTCATGAGCAGTTCTTC.